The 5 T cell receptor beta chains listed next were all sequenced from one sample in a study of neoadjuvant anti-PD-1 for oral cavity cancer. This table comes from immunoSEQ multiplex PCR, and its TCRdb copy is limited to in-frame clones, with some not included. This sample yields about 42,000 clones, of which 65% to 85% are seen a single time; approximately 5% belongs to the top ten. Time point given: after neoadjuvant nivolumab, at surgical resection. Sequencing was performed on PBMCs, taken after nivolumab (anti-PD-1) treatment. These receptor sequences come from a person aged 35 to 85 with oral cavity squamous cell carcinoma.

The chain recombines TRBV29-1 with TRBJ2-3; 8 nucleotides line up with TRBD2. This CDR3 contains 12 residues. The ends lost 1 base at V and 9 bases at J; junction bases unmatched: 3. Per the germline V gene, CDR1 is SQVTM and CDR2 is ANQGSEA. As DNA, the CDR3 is TGCAGCGTTGAAGGCGGGGGGACCACGCAGTATTTT. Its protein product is CSVEGGGTTQYF.

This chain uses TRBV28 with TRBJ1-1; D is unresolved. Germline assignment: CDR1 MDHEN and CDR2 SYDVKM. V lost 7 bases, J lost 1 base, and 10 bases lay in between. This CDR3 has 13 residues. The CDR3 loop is CASTSSGNTEAFF. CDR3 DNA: TGTGCCAGCACTTCTTCCGGGAACACTGAAGCTTTCTTT.

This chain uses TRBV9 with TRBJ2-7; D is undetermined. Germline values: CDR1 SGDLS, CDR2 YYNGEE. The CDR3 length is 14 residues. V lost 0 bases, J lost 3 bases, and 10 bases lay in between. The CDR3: CASSVGRSVYEQYF. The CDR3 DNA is TGTGCCAGCAGCGTAGGGCGCAGCGTCTACGAGCAGTACTTC. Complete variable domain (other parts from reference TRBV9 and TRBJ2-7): DSGVTQTPKHLITATGQRVTLRCSPRSGDLSVYWYQQSLDQGLQFLIQYYNGEERAKGNILERFSAQQFPDLHSELNLSSLELGDSALYFCASSVGRSVYEQYFGPGTRLTVT.

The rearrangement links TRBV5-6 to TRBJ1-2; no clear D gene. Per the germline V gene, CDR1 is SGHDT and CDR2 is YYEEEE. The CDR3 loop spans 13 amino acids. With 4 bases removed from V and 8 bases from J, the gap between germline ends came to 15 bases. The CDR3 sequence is CASSPGRVGGYTF. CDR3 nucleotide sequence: TGTGCCAGCAGCCCTGGACGGGTGGGGGGCTACACCTTC.

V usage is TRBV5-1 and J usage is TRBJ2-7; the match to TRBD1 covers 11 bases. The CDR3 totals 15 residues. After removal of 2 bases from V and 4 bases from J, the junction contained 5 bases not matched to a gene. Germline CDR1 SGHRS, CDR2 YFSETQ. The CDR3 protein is CASSLAGQGEYEQYF. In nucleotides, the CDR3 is TGCGCCAGCAGCTTAGCGGGACAGGGGGAGTACGAGCAGTACTTC.